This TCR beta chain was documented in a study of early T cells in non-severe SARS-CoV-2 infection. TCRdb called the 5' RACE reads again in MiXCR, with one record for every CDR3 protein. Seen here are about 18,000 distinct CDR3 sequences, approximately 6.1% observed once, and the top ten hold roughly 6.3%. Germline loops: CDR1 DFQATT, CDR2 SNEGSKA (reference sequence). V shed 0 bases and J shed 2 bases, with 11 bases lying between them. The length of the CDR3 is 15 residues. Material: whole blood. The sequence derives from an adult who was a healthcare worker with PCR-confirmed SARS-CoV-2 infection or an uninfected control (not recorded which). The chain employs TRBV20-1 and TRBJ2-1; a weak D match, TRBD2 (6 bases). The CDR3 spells CSARDAGSAYNEQFF. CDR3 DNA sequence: TGCAGTGCTAGAGATGCCGGGAGCGCCTACAATGAGCAGTTCTTC.